Listed below are T cell receptor beta chains from one sample, sequenced in a study of T-cell reconstitution after alpha-beta-depleted transplantation in children. From the PCR reads, TCRdb called clonotypes with MiXCR, one entry per CDR3 protein. This table has 55,000 to 85,000 distinct CDR3 sequences, roughly a tenth appearing once. Source: PBMCs, taken before TCRalphabeta/CD19-depleted stem cell transplant. The receptor set was obtained from a boy aged 5-17 years with acute myeloid leukemia, due to receive a stem cell transplant. CDR3s include the opening cysteine and the closing phenylalanine or tryptophan. Fields, in order: D gene, J gene, clone size, V gene, CDR3 protein, CDR3 DNA. The D gene is left open where the match is weak. Some rows mark clone size as missing; the rest say once, few, many or name a class of expanded clone.

>NA|TRBJ1-2|many|TRBV7-2
CASSLIRAYGYTF
TGTGCCAGCAGCTTAATTCGCGCCTATGGCTACACCTTC
>NA|TRBJ2-7|many|TRBV7-8
CASSLGHTFEQYF
TGTGCCAGCAGCTTAGGGCACACCTTCGAGCAGTACTTC
>TRBD1|TRBJ1-2|many|TRBV12-3/TRBV12-4
CASSRQGSTYGYTF
TGTGCCAGCAGTCGACAGGGGTCGACCTATGGCTACACCTTC
>NA|TRBJ2-1|many|TRBV6-2/TRBV6-3
CASSYKRGGNEQFF
TGTGCCAGCAGTTACAAGCGAGGGGGGAATGAGCAGTTCTTC
>NA|TRBJ2-2|many|TRBV5-6
CASSEGTMNTGELFF
TGTGCCAGCAGCGAGGGGACAATGAACACCGGGGAGCTGTTTTTT
>NA|TRBJ2-1|many|TRBV5-1
CASSYWTASSYNEQFF
TGCGCCAGCAGCTATTGGACGGCGAGCTCCTACAATGAGCAGTTCTTC
>TRBD2|TRBJ2-1|many|TRBV29-1
CSVIGTTTSSYNEQFF
TGCAGCGTCATTGGGACTACGACGAGCTCCTACAATGAGCAGTTCTTC
>NA|TRBJ2-6|many|TRBV7-2
CASSLKGSSGANVLTF
TGTGCCAGCAGCCTAAAGGGCTCCTCTGGGGCCAACGTCCTGACTTTC
>NA|TRBJ2-2|many|TRBV7-9
CASSLDDWGPGELFF
TGTGCCAGCAGCTTAGATGATTGGGGACCCGGGGAGCTGTTTTTT
>NA|TRBJ2-3|many|TRBV20-1
CSIREFADTQYF
TGCAGTATACGGGAGTTCGCAGATACGCAGTATTTT
>NA|TRBJ1-5|many|TRBV7-9
CASREANQPQHF
TGTGCCAGCAGGGAAGCCAATCAGCCCCAGCATTTT
>NA|TRBJ1-3|many|TRBV5-6
CASSLAGTIYF
TGTGCCAGCAGCTTGGCGGGCACCATATATTTT
>NA|TRBJ1-1|NA|TRBV9
CASSSTGGGGTEAFF
TGTGCCAGCAGCTCGACGGGAGGGGGAGGCACTGAAGCTTTCTTT
>NA|TRBJ2-3|many|TRBV2
CASDDSGEGTDTQYF
TGTGCCAGCGATGATAGCGGAGAGGGGACAGATACGCAGTATTTT
>TRBD1|TRBJ2-2|many|TRBV20-1
CSARQMGQLNTGELFF
TGCAGTGCTAGACAGATGGGACAGTTGAACACCGGGGAGCTGTTTTTT
>NA|TRBJ2-2|many|TRBV12-3/TRBV12-4
CASSRTVSNTGELFF
TGTGCCAGCAGTCGGACTGTTTCGAACACCGGGGAGCTGTTTTTT
>NA|TRBJ2-7|many|TRBV28
CVGRIPQTNEQYF
TGTGTTGGACGAATTCCACAAACTAACGAGCAGTACTTC
>TRBD2|TRBJ2-1|many|TRBV4-1
CASSQDIRGGLDEQFF
TGCGCCAGCAGCCAAGATATCCGGGGGGGGTTGGATGAGCAGTTCTTC
>NA|TRBJ1-1|many|TRBV5-1
CASSEQSRPHTEAFF
TGCGCCAGCAGTGAACAGTCCAGGCCCCACACTGAAGCTTTCTTT
>NA|TRBJ2-7|many|TRBV11-1
CASGYGGYTYEQYF
TGTGCCAGCGGCTATGGGGGATATACCTACGAGCAGTACTTC